Sequencing of this T cell receptor (beta chain) was carried out in a study of cytomegalovirus exposure and HLA in healthy donors. Study summary: A prior study identified approximately 110 million unique TCR beta sequences from some 200 million T cells. 81% of 350 to 400 genotyped donors fell in the Caucasian-associated ancestry cluster. About 85 million unique TCR sequences came from HLA-typed donors in an early release.

The germline gives CDR1 SGHNT, CDR2 YYREEE (reference sequence). The CDR3 is 16 amino acids. Trimming took 2 bases from V and 6 from J; bases not matched to a gene: 4. The PCR was carried out with 60 Vbeta primers and 13 Jbeta primers. Sequencing was performed with immunoSEQ multiplex PCR; in TCRdb, only in-frame clones are kept and a portion is missing. The sample shows 90,000 to 120,000 clones, about 85% of them seen only once. The chain links TRBV5-4 to TRBJ2-2; TRBD2 matches at 13 bases. The sequenced sample consisted of PBMCs. The TCR comes from a man younger than 45 in good health and CMV-seronegative. CDR3 region: CASSLGLAGAPGELFF. The CDR3 DNA reads TGTGCCAGCAGCTTAGGACTAGCGGGGGCCCCCGGGGAGCTGTTTTTT.